Sequencing of this TCR beta chain was carried out in a study of T cells in localized non-small cell lung cancer. Points from the study as a whole: Uninvolved adjacent lung showed the highest T cell clonality, exceeding tumor. Appearance in adjacent lung was seen for a median 57 of the top 100 tumor clones.

Turning to this clone: Antigen unknown.

Per germline, CDR1 LNHDA and CDR2 SQIVND (reference sequence). The CDR3 is 15 amino acids. With V trimmed by 4 bases and J by 3 bases, 6 bases remained unmatched. Profiled with immunoSEQ multiplex PCR; TCRdb holds only in-frame clones, not every one. The sample yields 2,500 to 3,000 clones, 28% seen once. This clonotype was sampled from a female donor aged 60 or older with stage I lung adenocarcinoma. The J gene is TRBJ2-1, the V gene TRBV19, with 7 bases matching TRBD2. Sequencing used lung tumor tissue, obtained before any cancer treatment. The CDR3 coding sequence is TGTGCCAGTAGTAGCGGGAGAGGTAACTACAATGAGCAGTTCTTC. Its protein is CASSSGRGNYNEQFF. The variable domain in full, completed from reference TRBV19 and TRBJ2-1, reads DGGITQSPKYLFRKEGQNVTLSCEQNLNHDAMYWYRQDPGQGLRLIYYSQIVNDFQKGDIAEGYSVSREKKESFPLTVTSAQKNPTAFYLCASSSGRGNYNEQFFGPGTRLTVL.